The TCR beta chain under discussion was sequenced for a study of early T cells in non-severe SARS-CoV-2 infection (dated by TCRdb to the early 2020s). General notes on the study: Because TCR sequencing relied on bulk RNA taken from unsorted whole blood, pairing of alpha and beta chains was not possible. Study-wide findings and limitations: VDJdb matching was skewed toward anti-spike CD8 responses and likely underestimated virus-specific expansions, missing private and CD4 specificities.

From the germline V gene (reference sequence), CDR1 is GTSNPN and CDR2 is SVGIG. Including cysteine and phenylalanine, the CDR3 has 13 amino acids. Just the 39-base CDR3 DNA is kept, in frame starting at base 1. V and J are truncated by 0 bases and 0 bases respectively, leaving an intervening sequence of 5 bases. A case-control design nested within a healthcare worker cohort in London, UK, was used, with weekly nasopharyngeal swab PCR tests and blood sampling performed. Between 23 and 31 March 2020, the week of the UK lockdown, healthcare workers were enrolled and then followed up weekly for as long as 16 weeks. The library was made by 5' RACE. For sequencing, a NextSeq 500 was employed. In the TCR library protocol, unique molecular identifiers were attached to individual cDNA molecules to correct for PCR bias and sequencing error. Sequencing covered both TCR alpha and beta chains, and within each sample the abundances of alpha and beta sequences were tightly co-correlated. The study's own analysis went as follows. Decombinator V4 was used to perform V gene, J gene and CDR3 annotation of TCR sequences. Expanded TCRs were defined as changing significantly between any two time points under a Poisson model with p below 0.0001. Abundances of TCRs were expressed as counts per million after normalisation to the total number of TCRs sequenced in each sample. TRAV1-2 paired with TRAJ12, TRAJ20 or TRAJ33 defined MAIT TCRs, while TRAV10 paired with TRAJ18 defined iNKT TCRs. VDJdb, accessed on 1 November 2021, was searched for TCRs annotated for CMV, EBV and SARS-CoV-2, and TCRs annotated for more than one antigen were excluded. The public reads were reprocessed in TCRdb via fastp at Q25 and MiXCR, keeping in-frame beta chains. Every CDR3 protein is listed once, alongside the most common genes and DNA of its rows. The V and J calls shown here were made by TCRdb, not taken from the authors' results. The sample table lists some 48,000 distinct CDR3 sequences, more than 6.5% of them with a count of one. The top ten constitute around 6.1% of the sample.

At least ten counts were recorded for this clonotype. The specificity of this receptor is unknown. Within one base of it there is no much larger clone, and no base qualities were kept. The TCR sequence derives from an adult who was a healthcare worker with PCR-confirmed SARS-CoV-2 infection or an uninfected control (not recorded which). The sample taken for sequencing was whole blood. The sequence links TRBV30 to TRBJ1-2; too little of a D gene remains to name it. The DNA is TGTGCCTGGAGTGTAGACTCTAACTATGGCTACACCTTC. It codes for CAWSVDSNYGYTF. The CDR3 plus the reference TRBV30 and TRBJ1-2 genes for the other parts give the full variable domain: SQTIHQWPATLVQPVGSPLSLECTVEGTSNPNLYWYRQAAGRGLQLLFYSVGIGQISSEVPQNLSASRPQDRQFILSSKKLLLSDSGFYLCAWSVDSNYGYTFGSGTRLTVV.